This note documents a single TCR beta chain sequence. This entry is derived from a study of blood T cell repertoires in COVID-19. Looking at the study overall: The cDNA or gDNA used as material had been derived from T cells, B-cell-depleted T cells, or PBMCs.

This CDR3 is built from 14 residues. The germline CDR1 and CDR2 sequences are SGHAT and FQDESV (reference sequence). J lost 4 bases, V lost 5 bases, and 6 bases had no gene match. The table came from immunoSEQ multiplex PCR; TCRdb's copy has only in-frame clones and leaves some out. Among 150,000 to 200,000 clones listed, around 83% were seen once. The V gene is TRBV11-1, the J gene TRBJ1-1, with 8 bases identical to TRBD1. The clonotype was recovered from a woman between 65 and 79 years old with COVID-19, enrolled during active disease. The sample was peripheral blood. For the CDR3, the DNA is TGTGCCAGCAGCCGGGACAGGCTTCCCACTGAAGCTTTCTTT. It translates to CASSRDRLPTEAFF.